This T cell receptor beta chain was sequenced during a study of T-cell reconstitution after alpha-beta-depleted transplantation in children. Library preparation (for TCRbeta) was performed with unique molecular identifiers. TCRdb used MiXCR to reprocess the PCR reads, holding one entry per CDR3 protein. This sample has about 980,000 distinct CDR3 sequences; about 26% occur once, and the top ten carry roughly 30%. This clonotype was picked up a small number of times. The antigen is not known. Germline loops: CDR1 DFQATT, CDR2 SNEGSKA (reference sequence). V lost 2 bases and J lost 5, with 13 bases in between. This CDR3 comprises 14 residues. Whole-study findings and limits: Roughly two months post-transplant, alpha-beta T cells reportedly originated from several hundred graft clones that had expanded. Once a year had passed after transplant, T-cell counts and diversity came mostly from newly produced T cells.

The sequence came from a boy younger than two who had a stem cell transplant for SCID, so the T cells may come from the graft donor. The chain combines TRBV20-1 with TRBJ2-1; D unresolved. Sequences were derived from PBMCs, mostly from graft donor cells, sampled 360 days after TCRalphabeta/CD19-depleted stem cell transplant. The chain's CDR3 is CSARSRILNNEQFF. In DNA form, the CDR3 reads TGCAGTGCTAGATCGCGTATCCTTAACAATGAGCAGTTCTTC.